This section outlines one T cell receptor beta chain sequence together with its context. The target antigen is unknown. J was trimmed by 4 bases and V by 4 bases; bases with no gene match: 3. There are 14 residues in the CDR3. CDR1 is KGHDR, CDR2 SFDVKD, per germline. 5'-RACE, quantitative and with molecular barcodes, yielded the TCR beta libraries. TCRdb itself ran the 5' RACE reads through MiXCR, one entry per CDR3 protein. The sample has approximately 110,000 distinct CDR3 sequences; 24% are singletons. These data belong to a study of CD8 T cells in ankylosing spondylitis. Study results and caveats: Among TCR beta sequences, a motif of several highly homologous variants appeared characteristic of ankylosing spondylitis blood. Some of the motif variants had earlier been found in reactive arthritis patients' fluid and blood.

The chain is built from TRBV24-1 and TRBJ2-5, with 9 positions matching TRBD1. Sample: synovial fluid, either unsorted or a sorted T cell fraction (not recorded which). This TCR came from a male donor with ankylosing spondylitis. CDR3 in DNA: TGTGCCACCAGTGACGGGACAGGGCGAGAGACCCAGTACTTC. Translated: CATSDGTGRETQYF.